The 13 T cell receptor beta chains given below trace back to one sample, sequenced in a study of blood T cell repertoires in COVID-19. The data were produced by immunoSEQ multiplex PCR, yet TCRdb's version contains in-frame clones alone and is incomplete. The sample consists of 100,000 to 150,000 clones, 85% to 90% of them appearing once. Material: peripheral blood. These receptors all come from a man aged 50 to 59 with active or convalescent COVID-19.

This clone occurred a few times. The chain employs TRBV10-3 and TRBJ1-4; D is perhaps TRBD1 (5 bases). The CDR3 contains 12 residues. Germline CDR1 is ENHRY and CDR2 is SYGVKD. V was cut by 10 bases and J by 1 base, with 7 bases left in between. CDR3: CATTETNEKLFF. The DNA for the CDR3 is TGTGCCACGACAGAAACTAATGAAAAACTGTTTTTT.

V and J are TRBV19 and TRBJ1-2, with 7 bases that match TRBD1. The CDR3 spans 14 residues. Germline CDR1 reads LNHDA; CDR2 reads SQIVND (reference sequence). The V gene end was trimmed by 5 bases and the J gene end by 7 bases; junction bases not matched to a gene: 10. CDR3 sequence reads: CASSPVTGARGYTF. The CDR3 nucleotides read TGTGCCAGTAGTCCAGTAACAGGGGCGCGTGGCTACACCTTC.

The chain carries TRBV6-1 and TRBJ2-1, with D uncertain. Germline V gives CDR1 MNHNS, CDR2 SASEGT. V gave up 0 bases and J gave up 3 bases, with 12 bases separating them. The CDR3 is made up of 16 amino acids. The CDR3 here is CASSEAPGSIYNEQFF. The DNA for the CDR3 is TGTGCCAGCAGTGAAGCCCCGGGTAGTATCTACAATGAGCAGTTCTTC.

The chain has TRBV5-4 and TRBJ2-3; 7 nucleotides line up with TRBD2. CDR1 and CDR2 from the germline V gene are SGHNT and YYREEE (reference sequence). This CDR3 spans 17 amino acids. V shed 0 bases, J shed 7 bases, and the junction held 14 bases outside the gene matches. CDR3 sequence: CASSLELAGPRGYTQYF. The DNA for the CDR3 is TGTGCCAGCAGCTTGGAATTAGCGGGCCCGCGAGGGTATACGCAGTATTTT.

The chain carries TRBV6-2 or TRBV6-3 and TRBJ1-2; TRBD1 agrees at 7 bases. The CDR3 has 15 amino acids. Losses at the gene ends were 6 bases for V and 4 bases for J; bases not matched to a gene: 11. Germline loops: CDR1 MNHEY, CDR2 SVGEGT. The CDR3 region is CASSPTAPGGYGYTF. The CDR3 nucleotides are TGTGCCAGCAGCCCGACGGCGCCAGGGGGCTATGGCTACACCTTC.

The chain's CDR3 is CASSAGVTADQPQHF. Here the CDR3 DNA reads TGTGCCAGCAGCGCGGGGGTGACAGCAGATCAGCCCCAGCATTTT. The gene calls are TRBV9 and TRBJ1-5; D perhaps matches TRBD1 (5 bases). With 3 bases removed from V and 5 bases from J, the gap between germline ends came to 15 bases. This CDR3 comprises 15 residues. CDR1 is SGDLS and CDR2 is YYNGEE in the germline V gene. The full variable domain, with the rest looked up from reference TRBV9 and TRBJ1-5, is DSGVTQTPKHLITATGQRVTLRCSPRSGDLSVYWYQQSLDQGLQFLIQYYNGEERAKGNILERFSAQQFPDLHSELNLSSLELGDSALYFCASSAGVTADQPQHFGDGTRLSIL.

For the CDR3, the DNA is TGTGCCAGCAGTTACGGACAGGGGGCGGGTATCCAGTACTTC. This sequence encodes CASSYGQGAGIQYF. V and J are TRBV6-2 or TRBV6-3 and TRBJ2-5; the match to TRBD1 covers 11 bases. Per the germline V gene, CDR1 is MNHEY and CDR2 is SVGEGT. V lost 2 bases and J lost 10; bases outside the gene matches: 6. The CDR3 has 14 amino acids.

The chain carries TRBV5-1 and TRBJ2-3; TRBD2 matches at 14 bases. CDR3 length: 20 residues. The junction had 15 bases not matched to a gene; V was cut back by 0 bases and J by 6 bases. Germline V gene lookup returns CDR1 SGHRS and CDR2 YFSETQ. The CDR3 loop is CASSLVGDSGTSGSYDTQYF. The CDR3 region has the DNA TGCGCCAGCAGCTTGGTTGGAGACTCCGGGACTAGCGGGAGTTACGATACGCAGTATTTT.

The CDR3 bases are TGTGCCAGCTTAGGACAGGGCGGGGAGACCCAGTACTTC. Its protein is CASLGQGGETQYF. The rearrangement joins TRBV11-2 to TRBJ2-5; 8 positions agree with TRBD1. CDR3 length: 13 residues. With V trimmed by 8 bases and J by 5 bases, 7 bases remained unmatched. CDR1 and CDR2 from the germline V gene are SGHAT and FQNNGV. Combining the CDR3 with reference TRBV11-2 and TRBJ2-5 gives the whole variable domain EAGVAQSPRYKIIEKRQSVAFWCNPISGHATLYWYQQILGQGPKLLIQFQNNGVVDDSQLPKDRFSAERLKGVDSTLKIQPAKLEDSAVYLCASLGQGGETQYFGPGTRLLVL.

The chain recombines TRBV6-5 with TRBJ2-2, with 7 bases that match TRBD2. Per germline, CDR1 MNHEY and CDR2 SVGAGI. The CDR3 covers 16 residues. J gave up 4 bases and V 0 bases, and 5 bases lay outside the gene matches. In DNA form, the CDR3 reads TGTGCCAGCAGTTACTCTGGCAGGGAGGGCACCGGGGAGCTGTTTTTT. Amino acids: CASSYSGREGTGELFF.

This clone was counted only a few times. The chain has TRBV6-1 and TRBJ2-7; 14 positions match TRBD2. Germline V gene lookup returns CDR1 MNHNS and CDR2 SASEGT. V gave up 7 bases and J gave up 3 bases; unmatched junction bases: 2. The CDR3 extends over 14 amino acids. The CDR3 DNA reads as TGTGCCAGCATCGGGACTAGCGGGAGCTACGAGCAGTACTTC. This gives the protein CASIGTSGSYEQYF.

This sequence joins TRBV12-3 or TRBV12-4 and TRBJ1-6, with a weak D call TRBD1 (6 bases). Trimming took 7 bases from V and 7 from J, leaving 11 bases between them. This CDR3 comprises 13 residues. CDR3 nucleotide sequence: TGTGCCAGCAACCCCACAGGGAATTCACCCCTCCACTTT. Protein product: CASNPTGNSPLHF.

This sequence joins TRBV20-1 and TRBJ2-3; TRBD1 aligns across 11 bases. The V segment lost 3 bases and the J segment 2 bases; nucleotides outside the gene matches: 4. CDR1 and CDR2 (germline): DFQATT, SNEGSKA (reference sequence). This CDR3 is built from 15 residues. In DNA, the CDR3 is TGCAGTGCTAGTCGGGGACAGGGGGACACAGATACGCAGTATTTT. This gives the protein CSASRGQGDTDTQYF.